These 21 T cell receptor beta chains were sequenced from one sample in a study of blood T cell repertoires in COVID-19. The repertoire was sequenced with immunoSEQ multiplex PCR; TCRdb's copy has only in-frame clones and lacks some. The data contain under 150,000 clones, about 84% of them singletons. The sample taken for sequencing was peripheral blood. The receptors originated from a woman older than 75 in a cohort sampled during active or convalescent COVID-19.

The gene calls are TRBV4-3 and TRBJ1-6; 8 bases line up with TRBD1. V trimming: 4 bases; J trimming: 8 bases; junction bases outside the gene matches: 13. The germline V gene has CDR1 LGHNA and CDR2 YSLEER. The CDR3 runs to 17 residues. The CDR3 region is CASSREAGTGSYSPLHF. CDR3 nucleotides: TGCGCCAGCAGCCGAGAGGCCGGGACAGGAAGTTATTCACCCCTCCACTTT.

The chain employs TRBV5-6 and TRBJ1-2; D is unresolved. V lost 0 bases and J lost 7, with 10 bases in between. Germline assignment: CDR1 SGHDT and CDR2 YYEEEE. The CDR3 is 13 amino acids. The CDR3 here is CASSLGPRGGYTF. CDR3 coding DNA: TGTGCCAGCAGCTTGGGCCCCAGAGGTGGCTACACCTTC.

This sequence joins TRBV4-3 and TRBJ2-3, with 9 bases fitting TRBD2. The germline gives CDR1 LGHNA, CDR2 YSLEER. J was trimmed by 4 bases and V by 0 bases; bases with no gene match: 8. CDR3 length equals 17 residues. The CDR3 coding sequence is TGCGCCAGCAGCCAAGATCCAGCGGGGGGTGTAGCAGATACGCAGTATTTT. It encodes CASSQDPAGGVADTQYF.

The V gene is TRBV10-3, the J gene TRBJ2-7; 8 bases line up with TRBD1. V gave up 6 bases and J gave up 5 bases; unmatched junction bases: 18. The CDR3 sequence is 17 residues long. Per germline, CDR1 ENHRY and CDR2 SYGVKD. In nucleotides, the CDR3 is TGTGCCATCAGCTCCCCAGACCAAGACAGGGGAGCTAACGAGCAGTACTTC. Translating it yields CAISSPDQDRGANEQYF.

The gene calls are TRBV6-1 and TRBJ2-7, with D tentatively TRBD1 (5 bases). Germline V gene data show CDR1 as MNHNS and CDR2 as SASEGT. Trimming left V 2 bases short and J 3 bases short, with 14 bases between. CDR3 length equals 15 residues. CDR3 in DNA: TGTGCCAGCAGTGAATTACCAGGGCCCTACTACGAGCAGTACTTC. As protein: CASSELPGPYYEQYF.

The chain carries TRBV19 and TRBJ1-5; TRBD1 might be the D (6 bases). V dropped 3 bases and J dropped 6 bases, with 9 bases sitting between them. Germline V CDR1 and CDR2: LNHDA, SQIVND (reference sequence). The CDR3 totals 13 residues. DNA for the CDR3: TGTGCCAGTAGTATCCAGGGGTTTCAGCCCCAGCATTTT. This gives the protein CASSIQGFQPQHF.

Here the CDR3 DNA reads TGTGCCAGCAGTTACTCGGGGGGGGCCACAGATACGCAGTATTTT. As protein: CASSYSGGATDTQYF. This sequence joins TRBV6-2 or TRBV6-3 and TRBJ2-3, with D perhaps matching TRBD2 (7 bases). V was clipped by 0 bases and J by 2 bases, with 9 bases between them. CDR3 length equals 15 residues. Germline assignment: CDR1 MNHEY and CDR2 SVGEGT.

This chain uses TRBV6-5 with TRBJ2-5; 7 positions match TRBD2. This CDR3 is 15 amino acids long. The V and J ends lost 2 bases and 4 bases, in that order; junction bases with no gene match: 7. Germline CDR1 MNHEY, CDR2 SVGAGI. CDR3 protein: CASSYERGTPETQYF. DNA for the CDR3: TGTGCCAGCAGTTACGAGCGGGGAACCCCAGAGACCCAGTACTTC.

J is TRBJ2-1 and V is TRBV10-3; D is possibly TRBD1 (6 bases). There are 13 residues in the CDR3. Germline CDR1 and CDR2: ENHRY and SYGVKD. The V end was cut by 0 bases, the J end by 9 bases, with 9 bases between. This CDR3 reads CAISESQGVEQFF. As DNA, the CDR3 is TGTGCCATCAGTGAGTCACAGGGAGTTGAGCAGTTCTTC.

The chain is built from TRBV6-4 and TRBJ2-2, with D tentatively TRBD1 (6 bases). Germline CDR1 and CDR2: MRHNA and SNTAGT. CDR3 length: 15 residues. V dropped 8 bases and J dropped 5 bases, with 18 bases sitting between them. The CDR3 sequence is CASADTGSRTGELFF. The CDR3 DNA sequence: TGTGCCAGCGCAGATACAGGGTCCAGGACCGGGGAGCTGTTTTTT.

The chain has TRBV4-3 and TRBJ1-5; 9 bases are a match to TRBD1. Germline V gene sequence: CDR1 LGHNA, CDR2 YSLEER. Trimming removed 1 base from V and 6 bases from J; junction bases left unmatched: 4. The CDR3 sequence is 15 residues long. The CDR3 spells CASSQGDRDGQPQHF. The CDR3 DNA reads TGCGCCAGCAGCCAAGGGGACAGGGACGGTCAGCCCCAGCATTTT.

The count of this clone is one. The rearrangement uses TRBV11-1 and TRBJ2-3, with TRBD2 identical over 9 bases. The CDR3 spans 15 residues. V lost 3 bases to trimming and J lost 7 bases; unmatched junction nucleotides: 8. CDR1 is SGHAT and CDR2 is FQDESV in the germline V gene (reference sequence). The CDR3 protein is CASSLARGGGYTQYF. In DNA form, the CDR3 reads TGTGCCAGCAGCTTGGCGCGGGGGGGCGGGTATACGCAGTATTTT.

V usage is TRBV18 and J usage is TRBJ2-1; TRBD1 aligns across 7 bases. The germline gives CDR1 KGHSH, CDR2 LQKENI. The V segment lost 4 bases and the J segment 2 bases; nucleotides outside the gene matches: 5. The CDR3 consists of 15 residues. CDR3 DNA sequence: TGTGCCAGCTCACGGGGACAGACAACCTACAATGAGCAGTTCTTC. Its protein product is CASSRGQTTYNEQFF.

This chain connects TRBV5-4 to TRBJ1-2, with TRBD1 identical over 11 bases. This CDR3 region has 14 residues. The germline V gene has CDR1 SGHNT and CDR2 YYREEE (reference sequence). V was pared by 4 bases and J by 7 bases, with 6 bases of the junction left unmatched. Here the CDR3 DNA reads TGTGCCAGCAGCCTGGACAGGGGGCTGGGTGGCTACACCTTC. Its protein is CASSLDRGLGGYTF.

This clone was picked up a small number of times. The chain combines TRBV5-6 with TRBJ1-6, with 7 bases matching TRBD1. The germline gives CDR1 SGHDT, CDR2 YYEEEE. The CDR3 extends over 15 amino acids. The ends lost 4 bases at V and 8 bases at J; junction bases unmatched: 9. The CDR3 sequence is CASSTNDREYSPLHF. The CDR3, as DNA: TGTGCCAGCAGCACCAACGACAGGGAGTATTCACCCCTCCACTTT.

V usage is TRBV7-9 and J usage is TRBJ1-5; 10 bases fit TRBD1. Germline assignment: CDR1 SEHNR and CDR2 FQNEAQ (reference sequence). V gave up 5 bases and J gave up 4 bases; unmatched junction bases: 5. This CDR3 comprises 15 residues. The CDR3 spells CASSLGTGENQPQHF. CDR3 coding DNA: TGTGCCAGCAGCCTCGGGACAGGGGAGAATCAGCCCCAGCATTTT. Combining the CDR3 with reference TRBV7-9 and TRBJ1-5 gives the whole variable domain DTGVSQNPRHKITKRGQNVTFRCDPISEHNRLYWYRQTLGQGPEFLTYFQNEAQLEKSRLLSDRFSAERPKGSFSTLEIQRTEQGDSAMYLCASSLGTGENQPQHFGDGTRLSIL.

This clone was picked up one time. J is TRBJ1-5 and V is TRBV19; TRBD1 agrees at 10 bases. The CDR3 has 16 amino acids. Looked up from germline, CDR1 is LNHDA and CDR2 is SQIVND (reference sequence). The V gene end was trimmed by 5 bases and the J gene end by 5 bases; junction bases not matched to a gene: 9. The CDR3 DNA reads as TGTGCCAGTAGTGCCGACAGGGGGCTCGGCGATCAGCCCCAGCATTTT. It encodes CASSADRGLGDQPQHF.

This clone has a handful of counts. The V and J genes are TRBV7-2 and TRBJ2-7; TRBD1 agrees at 10 bases. CDR3 length: 14 residues. The germline V gene has CDR1 SGHTA and CDR2 FQGNSA. V was pared by 5 bases and J by 9 bases, with 10 bases of the junction left unmatched. The CDR3 loop reads CASSPGRTGGGQYF. The DNA of the CDR3 is TGTGCCAGCAGCCCCGGTAGGACAGGGGGTGGGCAGTACTTC.

The chain uses TRBV3-1 (or the pseudogene TRBV3-2) and TRBJ2-5, with TRBD2 identical over 7 bases. With 1 base clipped from V and 4 bases from J, the junction kept 6 bases outside the gene matches. The CDR3 length is 15 residues. Germline assignment: CDR1 LGHDT and CDR2 YNNKEL (reference sequence). This CDR3 is CASSQGPGGGETQYF. For the CDR3, the DNA is TGTGCCAGCAGCCAAGGGCCGGGGGGAGGAGAGACCCAGTACTTC.

This chain links TRBV7-6 with TRBJ1-6; possible D gene TRBD1, 6 bases. V was cut by 2 bases and J by 7 bases, with 6 bases left in between. The length of the CDR3 is 13 residues. CDR1 and CDR2 (germline): SGHVS, FNYEAQ. The CDR3 protein is CASSLTGNSPLHF. CDR3 in DNA: TGTGCCAGCAGCTTAACAGGGAATTCACCCCTCCACTTT.

The chain links TRBV6-5 to TRBJ2-7, with 8 nucleotides matching TRBD1. The V gene's germline CDR1 is MNHEY and CDR2 SVGAGI. The trim removed 6 bases at V and 1 base at J, leaving 5 bases unmatched. CDR3 length equals 14 residues. CDR3 amino acids: CASRLGQGSYEQYV. As DNA, the CDR3 is TGTGCCAGCAGACTCGGACAGGGTTCCTACGAGCAGTACGTC.